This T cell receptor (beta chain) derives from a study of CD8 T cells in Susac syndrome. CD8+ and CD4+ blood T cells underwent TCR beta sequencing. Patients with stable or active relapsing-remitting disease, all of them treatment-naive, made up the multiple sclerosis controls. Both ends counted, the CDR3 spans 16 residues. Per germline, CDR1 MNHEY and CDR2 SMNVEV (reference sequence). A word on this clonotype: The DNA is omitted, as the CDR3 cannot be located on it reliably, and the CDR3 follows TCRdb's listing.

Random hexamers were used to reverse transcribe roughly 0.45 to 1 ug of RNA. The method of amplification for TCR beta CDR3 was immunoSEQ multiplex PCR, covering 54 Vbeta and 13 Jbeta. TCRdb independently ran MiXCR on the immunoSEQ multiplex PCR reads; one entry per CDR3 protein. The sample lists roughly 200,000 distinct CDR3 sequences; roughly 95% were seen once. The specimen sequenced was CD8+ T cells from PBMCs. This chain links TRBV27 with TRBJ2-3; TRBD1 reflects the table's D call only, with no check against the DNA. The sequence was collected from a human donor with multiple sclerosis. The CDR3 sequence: CASSTSDLQPWGTQYF.